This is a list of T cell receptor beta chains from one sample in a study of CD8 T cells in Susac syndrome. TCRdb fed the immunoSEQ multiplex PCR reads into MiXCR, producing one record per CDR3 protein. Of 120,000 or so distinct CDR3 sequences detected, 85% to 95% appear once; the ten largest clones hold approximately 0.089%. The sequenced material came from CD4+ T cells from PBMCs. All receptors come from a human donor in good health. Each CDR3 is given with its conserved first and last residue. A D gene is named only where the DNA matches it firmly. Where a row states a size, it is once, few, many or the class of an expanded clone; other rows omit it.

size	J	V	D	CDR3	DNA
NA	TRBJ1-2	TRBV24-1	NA	CATSTEFSDGYTF	TGTGCCACCAGTACAGAGTTTTCGGATGGCTACACCTTC
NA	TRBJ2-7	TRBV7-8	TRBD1	CASSPTGGTGVIYEQYF	TGTGCCAGCAGCCCCACCGGGGGGACAGGGGTCATCTACGAGCAGTACTTC
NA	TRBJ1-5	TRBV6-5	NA	CASSYTGLSNQPQHF	TGTGCCAGCAGTTACACTGGGCTTAGTAATCAGCCCCAGCATTTT
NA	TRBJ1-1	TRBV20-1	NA	CSARDGRMNTEAFF	TGCAGTGCTAGAGATGGACGGATGAACACTGAAGCTTTCTTT
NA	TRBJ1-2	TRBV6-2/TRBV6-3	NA	CASRSREGPYGYTF	TGTGCCAGCAGATCCAGGGAGGGACCCTATGGCTACACCTTC
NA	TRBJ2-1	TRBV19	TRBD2	CASSMSLAGTYNEQFF	TGTGCCAGTAGTATGAGTCTAGCGGGTACATACAATGAGCAGTTCTTC
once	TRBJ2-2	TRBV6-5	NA	CASSYSNRVGELFF	TGTGCCAGCAGTTACTCGAACCGGGTCGGGGAGCTGTTTTTT
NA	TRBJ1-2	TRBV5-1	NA	CASSLWTGYGYTF	TGCGCCAGCAGCTTATGGACCGGCTATGGCTACACCTTC
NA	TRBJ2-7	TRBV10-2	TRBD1	CAEPSQGAYEQYF	TGCGCCGAACCCTCCCAGGGGGCCTACGAGCAGTACTTC
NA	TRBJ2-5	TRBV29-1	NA	CSVGQETQYF	TGCAGCGTTGGACAAGAGACCCAGTACTTC
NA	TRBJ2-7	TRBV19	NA	CASSRAIGTGRGEQYF	TGTGCCAGTAGTCGAGCCATCGGGACGGGGAGAGGAGAGCAGTACTTC
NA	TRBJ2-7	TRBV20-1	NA	CSAPLGRYEQYF	TGCAGTGCCCCCCTGGGGAGGTACGAGCAGTACTTC
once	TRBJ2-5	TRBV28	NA	CASSSRVVMQETQYF	TGTGCCAGCAGTTCCAGGGTTGTTATGCAAGAGACCCAGTACTTC
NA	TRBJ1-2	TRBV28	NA	CASRRTTYGYTF	TGTGCCAGCAGGAGGACCACGTATGGCTACACCTTC